The sequence of this TCR beta chain was determined in a study of blood T cell repertoires in COVID-19 (dated by TCRdb to 2018 to 2020). About the study as a whole: Collaborator samples came from the United States, Italy and Spain and covered acute and convalescent phases of COVID-19. The material from the prospective study consisted of cDNA or gDNA derived from T cells, B-cell-depleted T cells, or PBMCs. Where HLA class I and class II types were available, the types were taken from metadata supplied by the sample provider, not from assay-based typing. The repertoires were released in a freely available public database intended as a resource for research on the immune response to SARS-CoV-2. Deeply sampled blood TCRbeta repertoires from subjects exposed to, actively infected with, or recovered from COVID-19 were included in the dataset. A de-identified subject ID, COVID-19 status, age in years and sex were almost always included in the sample metadata. Samples came from the ongoing ImmuneRACE study (first 160 participants) plus 1,254 subjects from 6 global collaborators.

V was cut back by 6 bases and J by 5 bases, leaving a gap of 19 bases between them. The CDR3 has 15 amino acids, counting the end cysteine and phenylalanine. CDR3 DNA only is kept here, 45 bases in frame from base 1. CDR1 and CDR2, per the germline V gene, are MDHEN and SYDVKM. Comment on this clone: Which antigen it targets is not known. Base-call qualities are not available, and no considerably larger clone is one nucleotide away.

TCRbeta CDR3 regions were amplified from genomic DNA by means of the immunoSEQ Assay, a bias-controlled multiplex PCR. The original pipeline was this. Within the assay, amplification of reference gene primers was used to estimate how many nucleated cells each sample contained. To quantify the absolute abundance of each unique TCRbeta CDR3 rearrangement, sequence reads were collapsed and filtered. For each sample, productive Simpson clonality was calculated by taking the square root of Simpson's diversity index across productive rearrangements. Sourced from immuneACCESS, this table was stored by TCRdb with only in-frame sequences that have V and J called. A share of the clones is absent; for the studies checked, an unresolved V gene accounts for under half, and the remainder has no known explanation. The D gene and trimming were derived from the DNA, and the V and J assignments and clone size from that table. The sample table holds 65,000 to 80,000 clones, of which 82% were seen once. The biggest ten clones account for just over 20% of the sample.

Whole blood was collected in K2EDTA tubes by collaborating institutions according to the institutions' own protocols. For TCRbeta analysis, collaborator samples were shipped as frozen whole blood, as isolated PBMCs, or as DNA extracted from either sample type. Broader findings and caveats from the paper: Clinical and demographic metadata were provided uncurated, with the amount varying by source and participant.

The chain is made from TRBV28 and TRBJ2-5, with the D gene call left open. Sequencing was done on a sample of peripheral blood. This receptor was identified in a human donor in a cohort sampled during active COVID-19. The CDR3 protein is CASRSHWLKSETQYF. The nucleotide sequence is given as TGTGCCAGCAGGTCCCATTGGTTGAAAAGCGAGACCCAGTACTTC.